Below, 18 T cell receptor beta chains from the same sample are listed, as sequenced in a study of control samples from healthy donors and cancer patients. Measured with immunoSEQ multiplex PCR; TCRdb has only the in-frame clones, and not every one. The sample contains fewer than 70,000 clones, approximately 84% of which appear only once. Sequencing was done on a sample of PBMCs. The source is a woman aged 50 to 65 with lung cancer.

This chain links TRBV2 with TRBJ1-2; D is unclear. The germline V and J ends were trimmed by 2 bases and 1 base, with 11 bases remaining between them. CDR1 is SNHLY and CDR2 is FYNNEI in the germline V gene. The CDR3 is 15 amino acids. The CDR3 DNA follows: TGTGCCAGCAGTGAAATCCGCTATGATAACTATGGCTACACCTTC. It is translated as CASSEIRYDNYGYTF.

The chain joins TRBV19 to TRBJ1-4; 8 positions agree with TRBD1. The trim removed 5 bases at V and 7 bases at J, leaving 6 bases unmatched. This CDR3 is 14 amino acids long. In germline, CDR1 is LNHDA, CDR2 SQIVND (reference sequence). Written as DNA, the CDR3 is TGTGCCAGTAGTGCCATCACAGGGGGTGAAAAACTGTTTTTT. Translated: CASSAITGGEKLFF.

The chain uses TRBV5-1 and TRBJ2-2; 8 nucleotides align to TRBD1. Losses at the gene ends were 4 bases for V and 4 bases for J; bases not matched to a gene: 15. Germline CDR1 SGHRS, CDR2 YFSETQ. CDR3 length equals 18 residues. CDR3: CASSPAIWTGLSTGELFF. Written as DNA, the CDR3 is TGCGCCAGCAGCCCGGCGATATGGACAGGGCTTAGCACCGGGGAGCTGTTTTTT.

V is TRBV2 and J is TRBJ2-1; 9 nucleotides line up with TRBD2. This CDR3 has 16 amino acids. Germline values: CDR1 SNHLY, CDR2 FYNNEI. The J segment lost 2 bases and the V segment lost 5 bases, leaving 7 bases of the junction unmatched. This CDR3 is CASSSEAGGPYNEQFF. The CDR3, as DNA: TGTGCCAGCAGTTCCGAGGCGGGGGGGCCCTACAATGAGCAGTTCTTC.

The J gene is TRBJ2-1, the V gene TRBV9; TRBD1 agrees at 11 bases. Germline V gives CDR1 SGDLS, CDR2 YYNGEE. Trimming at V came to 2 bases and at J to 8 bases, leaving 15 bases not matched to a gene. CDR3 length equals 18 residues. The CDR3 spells CASSVGPPGQGAKYEQFF. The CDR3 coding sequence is TGTGCCAGCAGCGTTGGTCCTCCTGGACAGGGGGCGAAGTATGAGCAGTTCTTC. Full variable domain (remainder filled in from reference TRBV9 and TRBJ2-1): DSGVTQTPKHLITATGQRVTLRCSPRSGDLSVYWYQQSLDQGLQFLIQYYNGEERAKGNILERFSAQQFPDLHSELNLSSLELGDSALYFCASSVGPPGQGAKYEQFFGPGTRLTVL.

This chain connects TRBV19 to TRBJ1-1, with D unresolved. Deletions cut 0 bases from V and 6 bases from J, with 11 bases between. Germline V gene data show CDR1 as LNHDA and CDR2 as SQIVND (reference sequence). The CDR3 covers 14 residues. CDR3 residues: CASSIEPSRAEAFF. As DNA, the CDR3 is TGTGCCAGTAGTATAGAGCCCAGTCGGGCTGAAGCTTTCTTT.

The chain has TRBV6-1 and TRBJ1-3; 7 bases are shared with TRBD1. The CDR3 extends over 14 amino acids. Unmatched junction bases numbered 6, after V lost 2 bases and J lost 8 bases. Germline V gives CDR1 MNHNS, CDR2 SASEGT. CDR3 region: CASSERQGVDTIYF. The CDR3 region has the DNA TGTGCCAGCAGTGAAAGACAGGGAGTCGACACCATATATTTT.

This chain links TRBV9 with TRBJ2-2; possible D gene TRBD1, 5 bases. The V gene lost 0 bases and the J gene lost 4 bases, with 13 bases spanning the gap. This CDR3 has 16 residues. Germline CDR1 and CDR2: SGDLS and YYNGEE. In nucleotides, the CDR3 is TGTGCCAGCAGCGTAGACCCCGGACAACGCACCGGGGAGCTGTTTTTT. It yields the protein CASSVDPGQRTGELFF.

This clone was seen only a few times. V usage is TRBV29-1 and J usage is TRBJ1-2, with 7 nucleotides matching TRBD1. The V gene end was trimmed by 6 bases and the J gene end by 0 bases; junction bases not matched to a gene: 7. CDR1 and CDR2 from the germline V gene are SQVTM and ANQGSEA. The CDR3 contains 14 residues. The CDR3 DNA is TGCAGCGTCGTTGGACAGGCCTCTAACTATGGCTACACCTTC. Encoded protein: CSVVGQASNYGYTF.

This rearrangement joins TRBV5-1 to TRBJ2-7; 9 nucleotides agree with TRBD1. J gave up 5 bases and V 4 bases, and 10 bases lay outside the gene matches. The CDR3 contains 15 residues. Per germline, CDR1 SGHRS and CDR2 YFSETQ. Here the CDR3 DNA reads TGCGCCAGCAGCATGGAATCCGGACAGGGGAACGAGCAGTACTTC. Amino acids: CASSMESGQGNEQYF.

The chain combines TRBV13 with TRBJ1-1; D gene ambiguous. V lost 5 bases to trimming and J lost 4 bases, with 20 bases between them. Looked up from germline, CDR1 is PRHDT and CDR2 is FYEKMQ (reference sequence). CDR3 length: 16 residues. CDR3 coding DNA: TGTGCCAGCAGCACATATCGGACGGCGGTCCGCACTGAAGCTTTCTTT. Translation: CASSTYRTAVRTEAFF.

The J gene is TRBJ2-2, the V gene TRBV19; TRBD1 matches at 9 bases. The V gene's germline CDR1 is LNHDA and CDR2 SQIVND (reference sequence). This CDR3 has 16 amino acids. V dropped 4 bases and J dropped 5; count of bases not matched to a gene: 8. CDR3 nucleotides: TGTGCCAGTAGTAAGCTTGGACAGGGGCTTACCGGGGAGCTGTTTTTT. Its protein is CASSKLGQGLTGELFF. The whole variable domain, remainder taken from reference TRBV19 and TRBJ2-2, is DGGITQSPKYLFRKEGQNVTLSCEQNLNHDAMYWYRQDPGQGLRLIYYSQIVNDFQKGDIAEGYSVSREKKESFPLTVTSAQKNPTAFYLCASSKLGQGLTGELFFGEGSRLTVL.

The CDR3 coding sequence is TGTGCCAGCAGCCCTAGGGGACTAGGGGCAACCCAGTACTTC. Translation: CASSPRGLGATQYF. This chain links TRBV2 with TRBJ2-5, with TRBD2 identical over 8 bases. The germline gives CDR1 SNHLY, CDR2 FYNNEI. This CDR3 contains 14 residues. V was pared by 6 bases and J by 8 bases, with 11 bases of the junction left unmatched.

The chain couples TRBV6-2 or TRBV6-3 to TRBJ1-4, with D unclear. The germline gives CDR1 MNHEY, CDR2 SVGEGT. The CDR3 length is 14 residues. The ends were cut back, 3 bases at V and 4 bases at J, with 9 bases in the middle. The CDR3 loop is CASSYGRINEKLFF. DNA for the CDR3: TGTGCCAGCAGTTATGGACGGATTAATGAAAAACTGTTTTTT.

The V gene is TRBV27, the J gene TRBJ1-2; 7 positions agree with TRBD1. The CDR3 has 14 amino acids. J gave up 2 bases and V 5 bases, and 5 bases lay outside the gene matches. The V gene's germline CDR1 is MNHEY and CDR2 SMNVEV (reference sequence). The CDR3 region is CASSPAGQNYGYTF. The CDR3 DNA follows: TGTGCCAGCAGTCCAGCGGGACAGAACTATGGCTACACCTTC.

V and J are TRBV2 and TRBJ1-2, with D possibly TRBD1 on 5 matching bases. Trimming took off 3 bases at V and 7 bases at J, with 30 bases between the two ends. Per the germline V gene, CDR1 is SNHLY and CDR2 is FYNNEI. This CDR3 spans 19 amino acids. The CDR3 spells CASSEGTGPQLGAASGYTF. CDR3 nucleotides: TGTGCCAGCAGTGAGGGGACTGGGCCGCAGCTGGGTGCCGCGAGTGGCTACACCTTC.

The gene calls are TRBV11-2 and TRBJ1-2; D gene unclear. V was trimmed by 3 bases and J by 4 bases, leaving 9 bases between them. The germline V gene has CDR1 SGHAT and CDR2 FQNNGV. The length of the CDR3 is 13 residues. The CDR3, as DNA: TGTGCCAGCAGCTTTCAACAGTCCTATGGCTACACCTTC. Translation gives CASSFQQSYGYTF. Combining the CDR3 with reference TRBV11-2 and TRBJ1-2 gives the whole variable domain EAGVAQSPRYKIIEKRQSVAFWCNPISGHATLYWYQQILGQGPKLLIQFQNNGVVDDSQLPKDRFSAERLKGVDSTLKIQPAKLEDSAVYLCASSFQQSYGYTFGSGTRLTVV.

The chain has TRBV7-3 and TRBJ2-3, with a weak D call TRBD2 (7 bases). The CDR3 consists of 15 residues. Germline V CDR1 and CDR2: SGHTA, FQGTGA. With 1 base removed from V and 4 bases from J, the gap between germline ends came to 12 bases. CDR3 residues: CASSLKGGRADTQYF. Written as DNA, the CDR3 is TGTGCCAGCAGCTTAAAGGGGGGGCGCGCAGATACGCAGTATTTT.